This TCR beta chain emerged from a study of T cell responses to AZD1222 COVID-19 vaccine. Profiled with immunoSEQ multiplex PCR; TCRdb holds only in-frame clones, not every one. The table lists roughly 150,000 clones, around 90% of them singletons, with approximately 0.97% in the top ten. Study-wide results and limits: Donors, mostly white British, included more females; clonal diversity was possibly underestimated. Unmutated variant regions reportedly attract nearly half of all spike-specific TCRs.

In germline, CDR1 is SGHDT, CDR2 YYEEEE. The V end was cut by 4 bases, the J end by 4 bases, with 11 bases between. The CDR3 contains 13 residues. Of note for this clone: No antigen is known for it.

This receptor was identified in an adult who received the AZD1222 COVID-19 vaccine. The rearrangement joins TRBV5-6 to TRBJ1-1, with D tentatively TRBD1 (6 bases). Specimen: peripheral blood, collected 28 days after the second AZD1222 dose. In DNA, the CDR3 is TGTGCCAGCAGCCACAGGGATGGCACTGAAGCTTTCTTT. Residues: CASSHRDGTEAFF.